The entry below describes one T cell receptor beta chain. This clone has more than one count but fewer than ten. This clone's antigen is unknown. Base qualities are not provided; no much larger clone lies one nucleotide away. The collaborating institutions used their own protocols to collect whole blood in K2EDTA tubes. For TCRbeta analysis, collaborators shipped samples in one of three forms: frozen whole blood, isolated PBMCs, or DNA extracted from either of those sample types. The data were taken from a study of blood T cell repertoires in COVID-19 (dated by TCRdb to the early 2020s). Background for the entire study: Samples covering the acute and convalescent phases of COVID-19 were provided by collaborators in the United States, Italy and Spain. The repertoires were released in a freely available public database meant as a resource for research on the immune response to SARS-CoV-2. The prospective study material was composed of cDNA or gDNA derived from T cells, B-cell-depleted T cells, or PBMCs. Where available, HLA class I and class II types were taken from metadata supplied by the sample provider and were not determined by assay-based typing. Deeply sampled blood TCRbeta repertoires from subjects exposed to, actively infected with, or recovered from COVID-19 were included in the dataset. The sample metadata nearly always contained a de-identified subject ID, COVID-19 status, age in years and sex. The samples were drawn from two sources: the first 160 participants of the ongoing ImmuneRACE study, and 1,254 subjects contributed by 6 global collaborators.

Summary of the overall study and its limitations: How much clinical and demographic metadata was included differed by source and by participant, and the metadata was provided uncurated.

TCRbeta CDR3 regions were amplified from genomic DNA using the immunoSEQ Assay, a bias-controlled multiplex PCR. In the paper's pipeline: The number of nucleated cells in each sample was estimated from the amplification of reference gene primers within the assay. To quantify the absolute abundance of each unique TCRbeta CDR3 rearrangement, sequence reads were collapsed and filtered. For each sample, productive Simpson clonality was calculated as the square root of Simpson's diversity index across productive rearrangements. TCRdb provides this immuneACCESS table in a form limited to in-frame rearrangements. Some clones are lacking; in checked studies, under half of them reflect an unresolved V gene, and why the rest are absent is not known. V, J and clone size reflect that table, while D and trimming were determined from the DNA. The sample profile shows roughly 140,000 clones; around 81% of them were found once. The ten largest clones add up to around 3.1% of the sample.

The sequencing sample was made of peripheral blood. The TCR comes from a woman aged 40 to 50 with active or convalescent COVID-19.

The sequenced DNA is TGTGCCAGCAGCCACCTAGGACAGGGACCAAGGAACACCATATATTTT. This encodes CASSHLGQGPRNTIYF. The V gene is TRBV11-2 and the J gene is TRBJ1-3, with 8 bases matching TRBD1. V lost 5 bases and J lost 7 bases, and the count of bases not matched to a germline gene is 13. CDR1 SGHAT and CDR2 FQNNGV are derived from the germline V gene. Inclusive of the bounding cysteine and phenylalanine, the CDR3 is 16 residues long. Only the CDR3 DNA stays, 48 bases, in frame from base 1.